One and the same sample provided the 31 T cell receptor beta chains below, sequenced in a study of shared clonotypes between healthy human individuals. The data were produced by immunoSEQ multiplex PCR, yet TCRdb's version contains in-frame clones alone and is incomplete. The sample records roughly 2.1 million clones, 90% to 95% being singletons. CD8 cells classed as naive were CD45RO-negative and positively selected for CCR7, excluding terminally differentiated effector memory CD45RA+ cells. The sequenced sample consisted of naive CD8+ T cells from PBMCs. These receptors came from a man younger than 30 in good health. Some clones in this sample may be carry-over from other donors' samples.

The V gene is TRBV30, the J gene TRBJ1-2, with D tentatively TRBD1 (6 bases). The CDR3 has 13 residues. V shed 4 bases and J shed 4 bases, with 13 bases lying between them. Per the germline V gene, CDR1 is GTSNPN and CDR2 is SVGIG (reference sequence). The CDR3 loop is CAWTLGTSYGYTF. The CDR3 DNA reads as TGTGCCTGGACCCTGGGGACAAGCTATGGCTACACCTTC.

V and J are TRBV7-9 and TRBJ2-7; D ambiguous. Germline assignment: CDR1 SEHNR and CDR2 FQNEAQ (reference sequence). The CDR3 extends over 11 amino acids. The germline V and J ends were trimmed by 8 bases and 5 bases, with 10 bases remaining between them. CDR3: CASLLRDEQYF. The CDR3 region has the DNA TGTGCCAGCCTCCTTAGGGACGAGCAGTACTTC.

The chain couples TRBV27 to TRBJ1-5; D not resolved. The V gene lost 5 bases and the J gene lost 0 bases, with 8 bases spanning the gap. Per the germline V gene, CDR1 is MNHEY and CDR2 is SMNVEV (reference sequence). CDR3 length: 14 residues. The CDR3 region has the DNA TGTGCCAGCAGTCACGGGCGTAGCAATCAGCCCCAGCATTTT. Its protein is CASSHGRSNQPQHF.

The CDR3 here is CASSFLTGDEQFF. CDR3 nucleotides: TGTGCCAGCAGTTTTCTAACAGGGGATGAGCAGTTCTTC. The rearrangement uses TRBV28 and TRBJ2-1, with 7 nucleotides matching TRBD1. Per germline, CDR1 MDHEN and CDR2 SYDVKM. V lost 3 bases and J lost 8; bases outside the gene matches: 4. This CDR3 contains 13 residues.

The chain is built from TRBV7-9 and TRBJ1-6; D not resolved. CDR1 SEHNR and CDR2 FQNEAQ come from the germline V gene (reference sequence). V lost 3 bases and J 10 bases, leaving 7 bases between the germline ends. This CDR3 has 12 amino acids. The DNA for the CDR3 is TGTGCCAGCAGCTTTGGAGAATCACCCCTCCACTTT. It is translated as CASSFGESPLHF.

Note on this clone: An end of the junction does not agree with germline; a read error may underlie this. V gene TRBV6-4 combines with J gene TRBJ2-1; tentative D call: TRBD2 (5 bases). The CDR3 is 14 residues long. Germline V gene sequence: CDR1 MRHNA, CDR2 SNTAGT. CDR3 nucleotide sequence: TGTGCCAGCAGTGACGGCACGCGGGCCGCCCCCAGCGTCTTC. Encoded protein: CASSDGTRAAPSVF.

The chain joins TRBV7-9 to TRBJ2-1; TRBD2 agrees at 8 bases. Germline V gives CDR1 SEHNR, CDR2 FQNEAQ (reference sequence). The CDR3 length is 12 residues. With 6 bases clipped from V and 5 bases from J, the junction kept 0 bases outside the gene matches. The CDR3 reads CASRLADNEQFF. The CDR3 region has the DNA TGTGCCAGCAGACTAGCGGACAATGAGCAGTTCTTC.

The V call is TRBV27, the J call TRBJ2-2, with D perhaps TRBD1 or TRBD2 (5 bases each). CDR3 length equals 15 residues. With 1 base removed from V and 8 bases from J, the gap between germline ends came to 14 bases. The germline gives CDR1 MNHEY, CDR2 SMNVEV (reference sequence). The CDR3 nucleotides read TGTGCCAGCAGTTTATTTGGGACGGTAGGGGGGGAGCTGTTTTTT. Its translation is CASSLFGTVGGELFF.

The chain combines TRBV4-1 with TRBJ1-5, with a tentative D call TRBD1 (5 bases). The CDR3 sequence is 16 residues long. The V gene's germline CDR1 is MGHRA and CDR2 YSYEKL. V was pared by 2 bases and J by 5 bases, with 16 bases between. CDR3 sequence (DNA): TGCGCCAGCAGCCAAACCGGGACCGCGGCGGATCAGCCCCAGCATTTT. It encodes CASSQTGTAADQPQHF.

The chain couples TRBV2 to TRBJ2-1, with a tentative D call TRBD2 (6 bases). The V end was cut by 6 bases, the J end by 0 bases, with 12 bases between. Germline loops: CDR1 SNHLY, CDR2 FYNNEI. The CDR3 has 15 residues. The CDR3 DNA reads TGTGCCAGCAGCCCCCGGACTACCTCCTACAATGAGCAGTTCTTC. The encoded protein is CASSPRTTSYNEQFF.

The rearrangement uses TRBV29-1 and TRBJ2-7; 7 bases line up with TRBD2. The ends lost 7 bases at V and 3 bases at J; junction bases unmatched: 12. Germline V CDR1 and CDR2: SQVTM, ANQGSEA. The CDR3 totals 14 residues. The DNA of the CDR3 is TGCAGCGCCGGATCGGGGACTAAGTTCTACGAGCAGTACTTC. Protein product: CSAGSGTKFYEQYF.

The CDR3 DNA sequence: TGTGCCAGCAAGGGGAGGGGGCAGCCCGATACGCAGTATTTT. This codes for CASKGRGQPDTQYF. J is TRBJ2-3 and V is TRBV7-9, with D possibly being TRBD1 or TRBD2 (7 bases each). The V and J ends lost 7 bases and 6 bases respectively, with 17 bases between them. The germline gives CDR1 SEHNR, CDR2 FQNEAQ (reference sequence). This CDR3 spans 14 amino acids.

In the case of this clone: Other DNA variants within this sample encode the same CDR3. This chain uses TRBV5-1 with TRBJ2-7; D is unclear. Trimming removed 0 bases at V and 4 bases at J, with 5 bases between. CDR1 is SGHRS, CDR2 YFSETQ, per germline. The CDR3 totals 12 residues. The CDR3 spells CASSLGAYEQYF. The DNA for the CDR3 is TGCGCCAGCAGCTTGGGCGCTTACGAGCAGTACTTC.

This chain connects TRBV7-9 to TRBJ2-4; D gene ambiguous. Trimming shortened V by 4 bases and J by 0 bases, and 7 bases separated the two germline ends. CDR3 length: 14 residues. Germline V gene lookup returns CDR1 SEHNR and CDR2 FQNEAQ (reference sequence). This CDR3 is CASSSLLAKNIQYF. The CDR3 DNA reads as TGTGCCAGCAGCTCCCTCCTAGCCAAAAACATTCAGTACTTC.

This clone has just one count. This rearrangement joins TRBV28 to TRBJ1-2; TRBD1 is a possible D gene (5 bases). This CDR3 has 15 residues. V was pared by 4 bases and J by 1 base, with 13 bases between. The germline V gene encodes CDR1 MDHEN and CDR2 SYDVKM. CDR3: CASSYLLGVNYGYTF. As DNA, the CDR3 is TGTGCCAGCAGTTACCTGCTAGGGGTTAACTATGGCTACACCTTC.

The chain recombines TRBV5-4 with TRBJ1-3, with 7 bases aligning to TRBD1. After removal of 5 bases from V and 4 bases from J, the junction contained 6 bases not matched to a gene. The CDR3 has 14 amino acids. Germline lookup yields CDR1 SGHNT and CDR2 YYREEE (reference sequence). CDR3 loop: CASRKTGDGNTIYF. CDR3 nucleotides: TGTGCCAGCAGAAAAACAGGGGACGGAAACACCATATATTTT. The whole variable domain, remainder taken from reference TRBV5-4 and TRBJ1-3, is ETGVTQSPTHLIKTRGQQVTLRCSSQSGHNTVSWYQQALGQGPQFIFQYYREEENGRGNFPPRFSGLQFPNYSSELNVNALELDDSALYLCASRKTGDGNTIYFGEGSWLTVV.

The chain employs TRBV5-1 and TRBJ2-1, with TRBD1 as a possible D gene (6 bases). The germline V gene has CDR1 SGHRS and CDR2 YFSETQ. The V end was cut by 2 bases, the J end by 5 bases, with 26 bases between. The CDR3 is 19 amino acids. CDR3 sequence reads: CASSFRDMTGRTYNNEQFF. DNA for the CDR3: TGCGCCAGCAGCTTCCGGGATATGACAGGTAGGACTTACAACAATGAGCAGTTCTTC.

About this clone: Within the sample, other DNA sequences also encode this same CDR3. The chain joins TRBV9 to TRBJ2-7, with D tentatively TRBD1 or TRBD2 (5 bases each). V was cut by 3 bases and J by 0 bases, with 13 bases left in between. Germline V gives CDR1 SGDLS, CDR2 YYNGEE. The CDR3 has 15 residues. CDR3 loop: CASSATGTSSYEQYF. For the CDR3, the DNA is TGTGCCAGCAGCGCCACCGGGACGAGCTCCTACGAGCAGTACTTC.

This clone was found once. CDR3 in amino acids: CASSVSRLAGNTGELFF. CDR3 DNA sequence: TGTGCCAGCAGCGTAAGCAGGCTAGCGGGCAACACCGGGGAGCTGTTTTTT. This sequence joins TRBV9 and TRBJ2-2; TRBD2 matches at 8 bases. This CDR3 contains 17 residues. The germline V gene has CDR1 SGDLS and CDR2 YYNGEE. J was trimmed by 2 bases and V by 1 base; bases with no gene match: 7. The entire variable domain, with the rest obtained from reference TRBV9 and TRBJ2-2, is as follows: DSGVTQTPKHLITATGQRVTLRCSPRSGDLSVYWYQQSLDQGLQFLIQYYNGEERAKGNILERFSAQQFPDLHSELNLSSLELGDSALYFCASSVSRLAGNTGELFFGEGSRLTVL.

J is TRBJ2-2 and V is TRBV27; TRBD2 is a possible D gene (6 bases). CDR3 length equals 18 residues. The V end lost 2 bases, the J end lost 4 bases, and 20 bases lay between the germline ends. Germline values: CDR1 MNHEY, CDR2 SMNVEV (reference sequence). The CDR3 here is CASSLEGGGGASTGELFF. The CDR3 coding sequence is TGTGCCAGCAGTTTAGAGGGTGGCGGAGGGGCGAGCACCGGGGAGCTGTTTTTT.

V is TRBV9 and J is TRBJ1-1; D gene ambiguous. CDR1 and CDR2 from the germline V gene are SGDLS and YYNGEE. The length of the CDR3 is 14 residues. The V end lost 0 bases, the J end lost 4 bases, and 10 bases lay between the germline ends. This CDR3 reads CASSVGHMSTEAFF. The CDR3 bases are TGTGCCAGCAGCGTAGGCCATATGAGCACTGAAGCTTTCTTT.

This chain joins TRBV9 and TRBJ1-4, with 7 positions matching TRBD1. Looked up from germline, CDR1 is SGDLS and CDR2 is YYNGEE. The length of the CDR3 is 17 residues. V lost 0 bases to trimming and J lost 0 bases; unmatched junction nucleotides: 5. The CDR3 sequence is CASSVVAGTATNEKLFF. The CDR3 DNA sequence: TGTGCCAGCAGCGTAGTAGCCGGGACAGCAACTAATGAAAAACTGTTTTTT.

This clone has more than one count but fewer than ten. The J gene is TRBJ2-1, the V gene TRBV10-3; D is perhaps TRBD2 (6 bases). CDR3 length: 16 residues. Trimming shortened V by 0 bases and J by 4 bases, and 13 bases separated the two germline ends. CDR1 is ENHRY, CDR2 SYGVKD, per germline. CDR3 nucleotides: TGTGCCATCAGTGAGTCGGCAGCGGGTCAGTACAATGAGCAGTTCTTC. Translating gives CAISESAAGQYNEQFF.

CDR3 protein: CASSQDPLPGEDTEAFF. CDR3 sequence (DNA): TGTGCCAGCAGCCAGGATCCCCTCCCGGGGGAGGACACTGAAGCTTTCTTT. This chain uses TRBV4-2 with TRBJ1-1; TRBD1 is a possible D gene (5 bases). This CDR3 comprises 17 residues. The V end was cut by 3 bases, the J end by 3 bases, with 20 bases between. Germline CDR1 and CDR2: LGHNA and YNFKEQ.

This clone was picked up one time. V gene TRBV6-5 combines with J gene TRBJ1-1; D is possibly TRBD1 (6 bases). Trimming removed 4 bases at V and 4 bases at J, with 13 bases between. Looked up from germline, CDR1 is MNHEY and CDR2 is SVGAGI. This CDR3 is built from 14 residues. DNA of the CDR3: TGTGCCAGCAGTTCCAGGGGCGGGGTCACTGAAGCTTTCTTT. It codes for CASSSRGGVTEAFF.

The chain links TRBV5-8 to TRBJ1-5, with D tentatively TRBD1 (5 bases). The germline V gene encodes CDR1 SGHTS and CDR2 YDEGEE. Trimming removed 4 bases from V and 3 bases from J, with 11 bases in between. There are 14 residues in the CDR3. CDR3: CASSLTGYNQPQHF. CDR3 DNA: TGTGCCAGCAGCCTCACAGGTTACAATCAGCCCCAGCATTTT. The variable domain in full, completed from reference TRBV5-8 and TRBJ1-5, reads EAGVTQSPTHLIKTRGQQATLRCSPISGHTSVYWYQQALGLGLQFLLWYDEGEERNRGNFPPRFSGRQFPNYSSELNVNALELEDSALYLCASSLTGYNQPQHFGDGTRLSIL.

The rearrangement links TRBV6-6 to TRBJ2-7, with TRBD1 matching over 7 bases. CDR1 and CDR2 (germline): MNHNY, SVGAGI (reference sequence). The J segment lost 1 base and the V segment lost 6 bases, leaving 9 bases of the junction unmatched. The CDR3 totals 15 residues. The CDR3 protein is CASSDPTGVSYEQYF. CDR3 DNA: TGTGCCAGCAGCGACCCCACAGGGGTATCCTACGAGCAGTACTTC.

The chain joins TRBV29-1 to TRBJ2-1; 7 bases map to TRBD1. V lost 6 bases to trimming and J lost 5 bases; unmatched junction nucleotides: 10. Germline V gene lookup returns CDR1 SQVTM and CDR2 ANQGSEA. CDR3 length: 14 residues. The CDR3: CSVRDSPAHNEQFF. The DNA for the CDR3 is TGCAGCGTGAGGGACAGCCCGGCCCACAATGAGCAGTTCTTC.

Concerning this clone itself: Other DNA sequences in the sample encode the same CDR3. The DNA for the CDR3 is TGTGCCAGCAGCTTAGGCTCGGGTCCGTACGAGCAGTACTTC. Protein product: CASSLGSGPYEQYF. The V call is TRBV11-2, the J call TRBJ2-7; no clear D. Trimming stripped 1 base from V and 4 bases from J, with 11 bases between. The CDR3 has 14 amino acids. Germline loops: CDR1 SGHAT, CDR2 FQNNGV.

The sample holds a few counts of this clone. The rearrangement links TRBV28 to TRBJ1-1; D possibly corresponds to TRBD1 (5 bases). There are 17 residues in the CDR3. Germline V gene lookup returns CDR1 MDHEN and CDR2 SYDVKM. V was trimmed by 3 bases and J by 0 bases, leaving 17 bases between them. CDR3: CASSFVGDGHLNTEAFF. Here the CDR3 DNA reads TGTGCCAGCAGTTTTGTGGGCGATGGACACTTGAACACTGAAGCTTTCTTT.

V usage is TRBV7-9 and J usage is TRBJ2-2, with 8 bases lining up with TRBD1. The germline V gene encodes CDR1 SEHNR and CDR2 FQNEAQ (reference sequence). Trimming took 5 bases from V and 4 from J; bases not matched to a gene: 6. CDR3 length: 15 amino acids. The CDR3 sequence is CASSEQGGGTGELFF. The CDR3 bases are TGTGCCAGCAGCGAACAGGGGGGTGGCACCGGGGAGCTGTTTTTT.